The 22 T cell receptor beta chains presented below share a single source sample, sequenced in a study of blood T cell repertoires in COVID-19. Profiling relied on immunoSEQ multiplex PCR, and the TCRdb table lists in-frame clones only, not all of them. The sample includes just over 90,000 clones, 75% to 90% of them seen just once. The specimen was peripheral blood. These receptors originate from a woman older than 75 with acute or convalescent COVID-19.

V is TRBV7-6 and J is TRBJ1-3; D not certain. CDR3 length equals 12 residues. The V gene's germline CDR1 is SGHVS and CDR2 FNYEAQ. V was shortened by 3 bases and J by 4 bases, with 4 bases between the two germline ends. The CDR3: CASSLEGNTIYF. The CDR3 DNA sequence: TGTGCCAGCAGCTTGGAGGGAAACACCATATATTTT.

The rearrangement uses TRBV3-1 (or the pseudogene TRBV3-2) and TRBJ2-5, with a weak D call TRBD1 (6 bases). There are 15 residues in the CDR3. The V and J ends lost 4 bases and 3 bases respectively, with 15 bases between them. The V gene's germline CDR1 is LGHDT and CDR2 YNNKEL (reference sequence). The DNA of the CDR3 is TGTGCCAGCAGCCGGCGTACCCAGGGGAAAGAGACCCAGTACTTC. It is translated as CASSRRTQGKETQYF.

V and J are TRBV19 and TRBJ1-5, with D hard to call. There are 15 residues in the CDR3. Trimming removed 1 base at V and 0 bases at J, with 7 bases between. From germline, CDR1 is LNHDA and CDR2 SQIVND (reference sequence). The CDR3 coding sequence is TGTGCCAGTAGTATAGGAGGAATTAGCAATCAGCCCCAGCATTTT. It codes for CASSIGGISNQPQHF.

V and J are TRBV12-3 or TRBV12-4 and TRBJ2-3; the D is unclear. V was clipped by 7 bases and J by 1 base, with 6 bases between them. The CDR3 is 12 amino acids. The CDR3 region has the DNA TGTGCCAGCAAGTGGCGCACAGATACGCAGTATTTT. Translation: CASKWRTDTQYF.

This clone has a single count. The J gene is TRBJ2-7, the V gene TRBV12-3 or TRBV12-4; D is uncertain. The CDR3 runs to 13 residues. The V end was cut by 5 bases, the J end by 7 bases, with 15 bases between. The CDR3 DNA is TGTGCCAGCAGTCGCGCCCGGGTTCAGGAGCAGTACTTC. Protein product: CASSRARVQEQYF.

The rearrangement uses TRBV7-6 and TRBJ1-1; a possible D gene is TRBD1 (5 bases). CDR1 SGHVS and CDR2 FNYEAQ come from the germline V gene. This CDR3 comprises 17 residues. The V end was cut by 2 bases, the J end by 4 bases, with 20 bases between. The chain's CDR3 is CASSLIQGQIRSTEAFF. The CDR3 DNA follows: TGTGCCAGCAGCTTAATCCAGGGCCAAATAAGGAGCACTGAAGCTTTCTTT.

V is TRBV6-5 and J is TRBJ2-1, with TRBD2 matching over 11 bases. Germline V gene lookup returns CDR1 MNHEY and CDR2 SVGAGI. The CDR3 is 15 amino acids. Trimming removed 6 bases from V and 2 bases from J; junction bases left unmatched: 3. The CDR3 nucleotides read TGTGCCAGCAGGTCGACTAGCGGGGCCTACAATGAGCAGTTCTTC. Translated, it gives CASRSTSGAYNEQFF.

The J gene is TRBJ1-1, the V gene TRBV19; the D is unclear. The CDR3 runs to 12 residues. V was trimmed by 3 bases and J by 1 base, leaving 3 bases between them. Germline loops: CDR1 LNHDA, CDR2 SQIVND (reference sequence). CDR3 DNA sequence: TGTGCCAGTAGTATCCAGAACACTGAAGCTTTCTTT. It codes for CASSIQNTEAFF. The variable domain in full, completed from reference TRBV19 and TRBJ1-1, reads DGGITQSPKYLFRKEGQNVTLSCEQNLNHDAMYWYRQDPGQGLRLIYYSQIVNDFQKGDIAEGYSVSREKKESFPLTVTSAQKNPTAFYLCASSIQNTEAFFGQGTRLTVV.

J is TRBJ1-3 and V is TRBV2; unclear D gene. Germline loops: CDR1 SNHLY, CDR2 FYNNEI. The CDR3 consists of 14 residues. Trimming cost V 7 bases and J 7 bases, with 17 bases left between them. For the CDR3, the DNA is TGTGCCAGCACTCCGGACCCATCGGGGAACACCATATATTTT. Protein product: CASTPDPSGNTIYF. Full variable domain (rest looked up from reference TRBV2 and TRBJ1-3): EPEVTQTPSHQVTQMGQEVILRCVPISNHLYFYWYRQILGQKVEFLVSFYNNEISEKSEIFDDQFSVERPDGSNFTLKIRSTKLEDSAMYFCASTPDPSGNTIYFGEGSWLTVV.

V usage is TRBV14 and J usage is TRBJ1-2; TRBD1 agrees at 11 bases. Germline V gene sequence: CDR1 SGHDN, CDR2 FVKESK. The ends lost 4 bases at V and 5 bases at J; junction bases unmatched: 0. There are 13 residues in the CDR3. This chain's CDR3 is CASSRDRGYGYTF. CDR3 DNA: TGTGCCAGCAGCCGGGACAGGGGGTATGGCTACACCTTC. The variable domain in full, completed from reference TRBV14 and TRBJ1-2, reads EAGVTQFPSHSVIEKGQTVTLRCDPISGHDNLYWYRRVMGKEIKFLLHFVKESKQDESGMPNNRFLAERTGGTYSTLKVQPAELEDSGVYFCASSRDRGYGYTFGSGTRLTVV.

J is TRBJ2-7 and V is TRBV7-2, with TRBD1 matching over 7 bases. Looked up from germline, CDR1 is SGHTA and CDR2 is FQGNSA. The V segment lost 1 base and the J segment 6 bases; nucleotides outside the gene matches: 6. The CDR3 is made up of 14 amino acids. This CDR3 is CASSLEGAGGEQYF. For the CDR3, the DNA is TGTGCCAGCAGCTTAGAGGGGGCTGGAGGCGAGCAGTACTTC.

The rearrangement links TRBV4-2 to TRBJ2-7, with TRBD2 as a possible D gene (5 bases). CDR1 and CDR2 (germline): LGHNA, YNFKEQ. This CDR3 comprises 13 residues. V lost 4 bases and J 3 bases, leaving 10 bases between the germline ends. The DNA of the CDR3 is TGTGCCAGCAGCCCCCAGCGGTTCTACGAGCAGTACTTC. Translating it yields CASSPQRFYEQYF.

In the case of this clone: One junction end does not reproduce the germline sequence, and a read error may be involved. This rearrangement joins TRBV9 to TRBJ2-4; 16 bases fit TRBD2. This CDR3 has 18 amino acids. Per germline, CDR1 SGDLS and CDR2 YYNGEE. CDR3 amino acids: CASSMGLAGGHAKNIQYF. In nucleotides, the CDR3 is TGTGCCAGCAGCATGGGACTAGCGGGGGGGCATGCCAAAAACATTCAGTACTTT.

This clone has only one observation. This chain uses TRBV23-1 with TRBJ1-4; a weak D match, TRBD1 (6 bases). TRBV23-1 counts as an open reading frame of uncertain function. The CDR3 is 16 amino acids. V was cut by 3 bases and J by 8 bases, with 19 bases left in between. In DNA form, the CDR3 reads TGCGCCAGCAGTCACCTCGGACAGCAAGAGGGGGAAAAACTGTTTTTT. This translates into CASSHLGQQEGEKLFF.

This clone was observed at least ten times. This chain joins TRBV11-3 and TRBJ2-7; TRBD2 aligns across 7 bases. Germline V gene sequence: CDR1 SGHNT, CDR2 YENEEA. V shed 4 bases, J shed 7 bases, and the junction held 4 bases outside the gene matches. The CDR3 extends over 12 amino acids. CDR3 in DNA: TGTGCCAGCAGCTCAGCTAGCGGTGAGCAGTACTTC. Its protein is CASSSASGEQYF.

This clone was detected only once. This chain connects TRBV11-1 to TRBJ2-5; possible D gene TRBD2, 5 bases. The CDR3 has 15 residues. Germline CDR1 reads SGHAT; CDR2 reads FQDESV (reference sequence). Trimming removed 4 bases at V and 3 bases at J, with 15 bases between. The CDR3 nucleotides are TGTGCCAGCAGCTACACCGGGAAAGGGAAAGAGACCCAGTACTTC. It yields the protein CASSYTGKGKETQYF.

On this clone: Germline and junction disagree at one end, which may indicate a read error. V and J are TRBV6-5 and TRBJ2-7, with TRBD1 identical over 7 bases. CDR3 length: 13 amino acids. The germline gives CDR1 MNHEY, CDR2 SVGAGI. This CDR3 reads CASSDSTGDEQYF. In nucleotides, the CDR3 is TGTGCCAGCAGTGACTCAACAGGGGACGAGCAGTACTTC.

The chain uses TRBV5-1 and TRBJ1-6; D remains unclear. V dropped 2 bases and J dropped 6 bases, with 9 bases sitting between them. This CDR3 has 14 residues. Germline V gene lookup returns CDR1 SGHRS and CDR2 YFSETQ. CDR3 nucleotide sequence: TGCGCCAGCAGCTTCGGAGTGATTAATTCACCCCTCCACTTT. This codes for CASSFGVINSPLHF.

The chain combines TRBV5-4 with TRBJ2-1; no definite D call. There are 15 residues in the CDR3. The germline CDR1 and CDR2 sequences are SGHNT and YYREEE (reference sequence). The germline V and J ends were trimmed by 3 bases and 4 bases, with 14 bases remaining between them. Here the CDR3 reads CASSSSGTRYNEQFF. The CDR3 DNA follows: TGTGCCAGCAGCTCATCCGGCACGAGGTACAATGAGCAGTTCTTC.

The rearrangement joins TRBV5-4 to TRBJ1-1; unclear D gene. Germline V gene data show CDR1 as SGHNT and CDR2 as YYREEE (reference sequence). V was trimmed by 4 bases and J by 6 bases, leaving 7 bases between them. The CDR3 totals 11 residues. As DNA, the CDR3 is TGTGCCAGCAGCCTCGGGTCTGAAGCTTTCTTT. Its translation is CASSLGSEAFF. The full variable domain, with the rest looked up from reference TRBV5-4 and TRBJ1-1, is ETGVTQSPTHLIKTRGQQVTLRCSSQSGHNTVSWYQQALGQGPQFIFQYYREEENGRGNFPPRFSGLQFPNYSSELNVNALELDDSALYLCASSLGSEAFFGQGTRLTVV.

The gene calls are TRBV24-1 and TRBJ2-7, with 10 bases fitting TRBD2. The CDR3 loop spans 15 amino acids. Germline V gene sequence: CDR1 KGHDR, CDR2 SFDVKD. Trimming took 3 bases from V and 2 from J; bases not matched to a gene: 3. The CDR3 DNA reads TGTGCCACCAGTGATCCAAGCGGGGGGGCCTACGAGCAGTACTTC. Encoded protein: CATSDPSGGAYEQYF.

This chain connects TRBV7-2 to TRBJ1-1; 9 bases agree with TRBD1. The CDR3 contains 15 residues. From germline, CDR1 is SGHTA and CDR2 FQGNSA. J was trimmed by 0 bases and V by 3 bases; bases with no gene match: 2. The CDR3 DNA reads TGTGCCAGCAGCTTCGACAGGGGGATGAACACTGAAGCTTTCTTT. It is translated as CASSFDRGMNTEAFF.